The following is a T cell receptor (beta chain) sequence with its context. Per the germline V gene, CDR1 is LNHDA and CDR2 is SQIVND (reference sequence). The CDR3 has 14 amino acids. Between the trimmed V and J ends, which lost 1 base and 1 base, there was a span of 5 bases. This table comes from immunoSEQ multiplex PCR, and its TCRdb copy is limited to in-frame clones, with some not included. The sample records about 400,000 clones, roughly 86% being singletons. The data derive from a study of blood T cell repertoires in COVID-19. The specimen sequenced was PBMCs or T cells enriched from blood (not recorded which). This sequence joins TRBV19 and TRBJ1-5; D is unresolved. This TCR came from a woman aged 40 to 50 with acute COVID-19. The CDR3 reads CASSIAQSNQPQHF. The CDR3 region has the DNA TGTGCCAGTAGTATAGCGCAGAGCAATCAGCCCCAGCATTTT.